These T cell receptor beta chains were read from a single sample in a study of graft-versus-host responses after intestinal transplantation. Sequenced by immunoSEQ multiplex PCR; TCRdb stores in-frame clones only, minus some. The sample has about 110,000 clones, 90% to 95% seen once. These receptors' antigens are unknown. The sequencing here drew on unstimulated CD8+ T cells sorted from spleen or lymph node cells, taken before transplant. All receptors come from a human donor who was the organ donor for an intestinal transplant. The CDR3 runs from the conserved cysteine through the conserved F or W. The D gene is left open where the match is weak. Clone sizes are given selectively: once, few, many, or a class where the clone is expanded.

clone_size	d_call	v_call	j_call	cdr3_nt	cdr3_aa
-	-	TRBV28	TRBJ2-5	TGTGCCAGCAGTTTGCGGCAGCGTCACAAGCAAGAGACCCAGTACTTC	CASSLRQRHKQETQYF
-	-	TRBV9	TRBJ2-3	TGTGCCAGCAGCGTAGAGGAGGGGAACACAGATACGCAGTATTTT	CASSVEEGNTDTQYF
-	-	TRBV18	TRBJ1-1	TGTGCCAGCTCACCCAAGACCACCGTGGGGCCGGACAGCATGAACACTGAAGCTTTCTTT	CASSPKTTVGPDSMNTEAFF
-	-	TRBV28	TRBJ2-7	TGTGCCAGCAGTTCCCCCTTGCGGGGAGTCGCTTCCGGCGAGCAGTACTTC	CASSSPLRGVASGEQYF
-	-	TRBV20-1	TRBJ1-2	TGCAGTGCTTCCCACGGATACGGCTACACCTTC	CSASHGYGYTF
-	-	TRBV2	TRBJ2-7	TGTGCCAGTCGTTCGCTCGTCGGGGACGAGCAGTACTTC	CASRSLVGDEQYF
-	-	TRBV5-4	TRBJ2-1	TGTGCCAGCAGTGTAATTAGCGACTACAATGAGCAGTTCTTC	CASSVISDYNEQFF
-	-	TRBV4-3	TRBJ2-2	TGCGCCAGCAGCCGGAAGGGGGCGGGGGCCGTACCCGGGGAGCTGTTTTTT	CASSRKGAGAVPGELFF
-	-	TRBV2	TRBJ1-1	TGTGCCAGCAGTGAGGGGTGGAACACTGAAGCTTTCTTT	CASSEGWNTEAFF
-	-	TRBV4-2	TRBJ1-4	TGTGCCAGCAGCCAAGATCGGGTCGGGGTTGTTGCAACTAATGAAAAACTGTTTTTT	CASSQDRVGVVATNEKLFF
-	TRBD1	TRBV27	TRBJ2-1	TGTGCCAGCCGACCAGGGACAGGCCTTGGAAATGAGCAGTTCTTC	CASRPGTGLGNEQFF
-	-	TRBV2	TRBJ2-1	TGTGCCAGCAGCCAGCCTCAAAGCTACAATGAGCAGTTCTTC	CASSQPQSYNEQFF
-	TRBD1	TRBV27	TRBJ1-1	TGTGCCAGCAGTCTTAGACAGGGTCCTGACACTGAAGCTTTCTTT	CASSLRQGPDTEAFF
-	-	TRBV4-1	TRBJ2-7	TGCGCCAGCAGCTACCGGGACACAAGCTCCTACGAGCAGTACTTC	CASSYRDTSSYEQYF
few	-	TRBV2	TRBJ1-1	TGTGCCAGCACCGAATTTCCTGAAGCTTTCTTT	CASTEFPEAFF
once	-	TRBV4-1	TRBJ2-3	TGCGCCAGCTTGCCTGGTGGGGTAAGCACAGATACGCAGTATTTT	CASLPGGVSTDTQYF
-	TRBD1	TRBV5-1	TRBJ2-4	TGCGCCAGCAGCTTTGGCCAGGGGGCGAACATTCAGTACTTC	CASSFGQGANIQYF
-	-	TRBV19	TRBJ1-1	TGTGCCAGCTCCATTGGGATCACTGAAGCTTTCTTT	CASSIGITEAFF
-	-	TRBV7-9	TRBJ1-3	TGTGCCAGCAGCTTAGTAACGGATGGAAACACCATATATTTT	CASSLVTDGNTIYF
-	TRBD2	TRBV19	TRBJ2-2	TGTGCCAGTAGTTTAAGGCCGGGAGCGGGGACCGGGGAGCTGTTTTTT	CASSLRPGAGTGELFF
-	TRBD1	TRBV12-5	TRBJ1-1	TGTGCTAGTGGTGACCCGACAGGGCTGAACACTGAAGCTTTCTTT	CASGDPTGLNTEAFF
-	TRBD1	TRBV19	TRBJ1-4	TGTGCCAGTAGTATAGGGACAGGGGGTGAAAAACTGTTTTTT	CASSIGTGGEKLFF
once	-	TRBV4-1	TRBJ2-1	TGCGCCAGCAATTTCGCCCGAGGGCCAGTGAATGAGCAGTTCTTC	CASNFARGPVNEQFF
-	TRBD1	TRBV4-2	TRBJ1-4	TGTGCCAGCAGCCAAGACGCCCCGGGACAGCTTAATGAAAAACTGTTTTTT	CASSQDAPGQLNEKLFF
-	-	TRBV27	TRBJ1-4	TGTGCCAGCAGTGATTTTTCCCAGGGGAGGGAAAAACTGTTTTTT	CASSDFSQGREKLFF
-	-	TRBV4-1	TRBJ2-5	TGCGCCAGCAGCCAAGAAACAGGTCAAGAGACCCAGTACTTC	CASSQETGQETQYF
-	-	TRBV7-9	TRBJ2-6	TGTGCCAGCAGCCTCCTTGGCGCAGGCCTGGGCTCTGGGGCCAACGTCCTGACTTTC	CASSLLGAGLGSGANVLTF
-	-	TRBV20-1	TRBJ1-1	TGCAGTGCTAGGGCCGGAACTGAAGCTTTCTTT	CSARAGTEAFF
-	-	TRBV7-8	TRBJ2-5	TGTGCCAGCAGCTCTCCGATGGACGGTAAAGAGACCCAGTACTTC	CASSSPMDGKETQYF
-	-	TRBV5-1	TRBJ1-4	TGCGCCAGCAGCTTGGCGGGAGGGTTTAATGAAAAACTGTTTTTT	CASSLAGGFNEKLFF
-	TRBD2	TRBV6-1	TRBJ2-5	TGTGCCAGCAGTGGACTAGCGGGAGGCGAGACCCAGTACTTC	CASSGLAGGETQYF
-	-	TRBV9	TRBJ1-3	TGTGCCAGCAGCTTACAGGGCTCAGGAAACACCATATATTTT	CASSLQGSGNTIYF
-	-	TRBV28	TRBJ1-1	TGTGCCAGCATCCGCGGGGGCGCCGAGAACACTGAAGCTTTCTTT	CASIRGGAENTEAFF
-	TRBD1	TRBV5-8	TRBJ2-1	TGTGCCAGCAGCTTGGGACAGGGTAGTCCGAGTCCGCACTACAATGAGCAGTTCTTC	CASSLGQGSPSPHYNEQFF
-	-	TRBV4-1	TRBJ1-2	TGCGCCAGCAGCCAAGCGGTTTGGGGAAACTATGGCTACACCTTC	CASSQAVWGNYGYTF
-	-	TRBV7-9	TRBJ2-1	TGTGCCAGCAGCCCAAGACCATCTCCCTTACGGAATGAGCAGTTCTTC	CASSPRPSPLRNEQFF
-	TRBD2	TRBV5-5	TRBJ2-2	TGTGCCAGCAGCCCTTTTAGCGGGATAATCATAGGGAACACCGGGGAGCTGTTTTTT	CASSPFSGIIIGNTGELFF
few	-	TRBV4-3	TRBJ2-3	TGCGCCAGCAGCCAAGAGCGTGGGGTGAAGTTGGCGCAGTATTTT	CASSQERGVKLAQYF
-	TRBD1	TRBV10-3	TRBJ1-5	TGTGCCATCAGTGGTTGGCAGGGGGATCAGCCCCAGCATTTT	CAISGWQGDQPQHF
-	-	TRBV10-3	TRBJ2-1	TGTGCCATCAGTGACTCAGGGGAGCAGTTCTTC	CAISDSGEQFF
-	-	TRBV5-5	TRBJ2-7	TGTGCCAGCAGTTTTATTAGCGGCTCCTACGAGCAGTACTTC	CASSFISGSYEQYF
-	TRBD2	TRBV15	TRBJ2-1	TGTGCCACCAGCAGAGACGCACTAGCGGATTTAGAGGGTGAGCAGTTCTTC	CATSRDALADLEGEQFF
-	-	TRBV7-6	TRBJ1-1	TGTGCCAGCAGCCCACGTCAGGGGACGGAATTGACCCATGAAGCTTTCTTT	CASSPRQGTELTHEAFF
-	-	TRBV6-6	TRBJ2-3	TGTGCCAGCAGCTTCACCGGGACACGCACAGATACGCAGTATTTT	CASSFTGTRTDTQYF
once	-	TRBV6-6	TRBJ2-3	TGTGCCAGCACCCGGCGGTGGTTTAGCACAGATACGCAGTATTTT	CASTRRWFSTDTQYF
once	-	TRBV6-5	TRBJ2-2	TGTGCCAGCAGTTACAATCTGGGGTGGAACACCGGGGAGCTGTTTTTT	CASSYNLGWNTGELFF
once	TRBD1	TRBV2	TRBJ2-2	TGTGCCAGCCTGGGACAGGGGAGTAGCGGGGAGCTGTTTTTT	CASLGQGSSGELFF
-	-	TRBV6-6	TRBJ1-6	TGTGCCAGCAGCCCAACGGTCTTAAATTCACCCCTCCACTTT	CASSPTVLNSPLHF
-	-	TRBV4-1	TRBJ2-1	TGCGCCAGCAGCCACACCGGGACCTCCAATGAGCAGTTCTTC	CASSHTGTSNEQFF
-	-	TRBV4-2	TRBJ2-4	TGTGCCAGCAGCCAAGATGGAAACATTCAGTACTTC	CASSQDGNIQYF
-	-	TRBV2	TRBJ2-7	TGTGCCAGCAGTGTAGGGCTTTCCTACGAGCAGTACTTC	CASSVGLSYEQYF
-	TRBD2	TRBV7-9	TRBJ2-7	TGTGCCAGCAGCTTACTAGCGGGAGGGCCTGGCGAGCAGTACTTC	CASSLLAGGPGEQYF
-	-	TRBV27	TRBJ1-5	TGTGCCAGCAGTTTTGTGGAGAATCAGCCCCAGCATTTT	CASSFVENQPQHF
-	-	TRBV2	TRBJ1-1	TGTGCCAGCAGGGGCGGGAGGGGAGCTTTCTTT	CASRGGRGAFF
-	-	TRBV5-5	TRBJ1-1	TGTGCCAGCAGCCCCTCAGGGGACACTGAAGCTTTCTTT	CASSPSGDTEAFF
-	-	TRBV2	TRBJ2-3	TGTGCCAGCAGTGAAGATGCAGGGGCAGATACGCAGTATTTT	CASSEDAGADTQYF
-	TRBD2	TRBV5-4	TRBJ2-7	TGTGCCAGCAGCGGAACGACTAGCGGATACGAGCAGTACTTC	CASSGTTSGYEQYF
once	TRBD2	TRBV4-1	TRBJ2-1	TGCGCCAGCAGCCAAGGGCCGGGAGGGGTAGAGCAGTTCTTC	CASSQGPGGVEQFF
-	-	TRBV2	TRBJ2-7	TGTGCCAGCACACCCATGACAGCGTCCTACGAGCAGTACTTC	CASTPMTASYEQYF
-	TRBD2	TRBV27	TRBJ2-5	TGTGCCAGCAGTCTTGGGACTAGCGGGAGTGGAGAGACCCAGTACTTC	CASSLGTSGSGETQYF